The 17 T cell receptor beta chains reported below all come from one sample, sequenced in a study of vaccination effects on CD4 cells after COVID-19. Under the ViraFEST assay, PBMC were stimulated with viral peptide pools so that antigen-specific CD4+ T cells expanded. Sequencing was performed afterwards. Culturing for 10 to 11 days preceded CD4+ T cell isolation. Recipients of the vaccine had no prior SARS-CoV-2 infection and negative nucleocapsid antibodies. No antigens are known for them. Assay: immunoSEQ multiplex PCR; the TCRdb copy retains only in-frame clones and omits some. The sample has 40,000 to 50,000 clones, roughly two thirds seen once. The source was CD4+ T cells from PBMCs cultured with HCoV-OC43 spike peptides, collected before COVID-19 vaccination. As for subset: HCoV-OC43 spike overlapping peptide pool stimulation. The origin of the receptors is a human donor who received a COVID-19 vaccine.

This CDR3 reads CASRVGVATEAFF. For the CDR3, the DNA is TGTGCCAGCAGAGTGGGAGTAGCAACTGAAGCTTTCTTT. The chain carries TRBV6-5 and TRBJ1-1; no clear D. The germline V gene encodes CDR1 MNHEY and CDR2 SVGAGI. The CDR3 consists of 13 residues. V was clipped by 6 bases and J by 5 bases, with 13 bases between them.

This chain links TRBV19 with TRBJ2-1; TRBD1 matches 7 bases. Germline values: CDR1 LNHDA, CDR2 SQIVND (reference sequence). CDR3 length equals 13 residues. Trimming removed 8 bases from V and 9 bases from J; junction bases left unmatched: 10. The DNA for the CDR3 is TGTGCCAGTGGACAGGTCCCCCTGGGTGAGCAGTTCTTC. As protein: CASGQVPLGEQFF.

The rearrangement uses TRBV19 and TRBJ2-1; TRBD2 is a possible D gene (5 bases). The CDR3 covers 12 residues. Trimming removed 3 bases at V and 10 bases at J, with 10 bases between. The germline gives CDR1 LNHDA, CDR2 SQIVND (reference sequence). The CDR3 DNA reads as TGTGCCAGTAGTATTAAAGGAGGCGAGCAGTTCTTC. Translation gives CASSIKGGEQFF.

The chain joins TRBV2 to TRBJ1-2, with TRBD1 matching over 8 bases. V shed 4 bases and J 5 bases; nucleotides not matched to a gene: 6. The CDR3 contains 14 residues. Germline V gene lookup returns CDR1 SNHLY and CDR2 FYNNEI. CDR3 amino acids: CASSAGTGWYGYTF. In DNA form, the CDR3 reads TGTGCCAGCAGTGCAGGGACAGGATGGTATGGCTACACCTTC.

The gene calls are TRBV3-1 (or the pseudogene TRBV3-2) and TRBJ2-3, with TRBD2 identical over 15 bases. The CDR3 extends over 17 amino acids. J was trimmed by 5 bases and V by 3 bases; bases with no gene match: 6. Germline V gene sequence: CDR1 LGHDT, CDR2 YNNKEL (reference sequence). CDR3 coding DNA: TGTGCCAGCAGCCAGACGGGGACTAGCGGGAGGCGAGATACGCAGTATTTT. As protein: CASSQTGTSGRRDTQYF.

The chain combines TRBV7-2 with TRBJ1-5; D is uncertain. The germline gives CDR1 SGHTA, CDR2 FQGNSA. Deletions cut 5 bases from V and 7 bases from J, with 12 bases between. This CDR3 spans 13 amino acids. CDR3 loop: CASSLEGEQPQHF. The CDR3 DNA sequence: TGTGCCAGCAGCCTGGAGGGCGAGCAGCCCCAGCATTTT.

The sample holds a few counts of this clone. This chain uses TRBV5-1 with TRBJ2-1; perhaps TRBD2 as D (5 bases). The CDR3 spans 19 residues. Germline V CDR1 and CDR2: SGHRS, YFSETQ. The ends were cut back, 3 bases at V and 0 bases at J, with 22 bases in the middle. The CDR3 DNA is TGCGCCAGCAGCTCTCAAAAGGGTGAGGCGGGCAACTCCTACAATGAGCAGTTCTTC. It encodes CASSSQKGEAGNSYNEQFF.

The CDR3 DNA follows: TGTGCCAGCTCGTGGGGACAGAACACTGAAGCTTTCTTT. Amino acid sequence: CASSWGQNTEAFF. The genes are TRBV18 and TRBJ1-1, with a weak D call TRBD1 (6 bases). Germline lookup yields CDR1 KGHSH and CDR2 LQKENI. CDR3 length: 13 residues. V lost 6 bases, J lost 1 base, and 9 bases lay in between.

The CDR3 DNA follows: TGTGCCAGCAGAGTGGGACTAGCGGTAGGCGAGCAGTTCTTC. Protein: CASRVGLAVGEQFF. The rearrangement joins TRBV6-5 to TRBJ2-1, with 11 bases identical to TRBD2. Germline V CDR1 and CDR2: MNHEY, SVGAGI. The CDR3 loop spans 14 amino acids. V trimming: 6 bases; J trimming: 10 bases; junction bases outside the gene matches: 8.

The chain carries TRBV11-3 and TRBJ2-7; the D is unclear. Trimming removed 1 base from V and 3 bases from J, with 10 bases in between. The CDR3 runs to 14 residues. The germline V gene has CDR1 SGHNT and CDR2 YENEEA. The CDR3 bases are TGTGCCAGCAGCTTAGGTGTCAGAGGCTACGAGCAGTACTTC. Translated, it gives CASSLGVRGYEQYF.

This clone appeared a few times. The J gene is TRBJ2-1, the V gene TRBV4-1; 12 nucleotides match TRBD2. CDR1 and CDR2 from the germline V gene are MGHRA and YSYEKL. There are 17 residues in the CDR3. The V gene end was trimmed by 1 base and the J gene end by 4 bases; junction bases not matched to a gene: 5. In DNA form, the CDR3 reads TGCGCCAGCAGCCAAGGGACTAGCGGGACTCTTTACAATGAGCAGTTCTTC. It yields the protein CASSQGTSGTLYNEQFF.

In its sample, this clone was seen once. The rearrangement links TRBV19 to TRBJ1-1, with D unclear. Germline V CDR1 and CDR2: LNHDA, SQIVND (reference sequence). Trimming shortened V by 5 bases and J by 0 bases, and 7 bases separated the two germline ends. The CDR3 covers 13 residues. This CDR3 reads CASSSTVNTEAFF. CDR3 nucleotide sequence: TGTGCCAGTAGTTCCACTGTGAACACTGAAGCTTTCTTT.

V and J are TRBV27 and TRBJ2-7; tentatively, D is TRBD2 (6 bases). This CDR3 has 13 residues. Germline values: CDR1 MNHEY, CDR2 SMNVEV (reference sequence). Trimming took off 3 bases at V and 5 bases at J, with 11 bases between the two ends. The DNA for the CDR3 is TGTGCCAGCAGTTTCCCCTCTAGCGACGAGCAGTACTTC. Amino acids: CASSFPSSDEQYF.

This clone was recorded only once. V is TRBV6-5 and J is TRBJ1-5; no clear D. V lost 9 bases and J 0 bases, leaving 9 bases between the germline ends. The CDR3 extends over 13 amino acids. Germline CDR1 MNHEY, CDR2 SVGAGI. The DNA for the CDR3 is TGTGCCAGTTCCGTAGGTAGCAATCAGCCCCAGCATTTT. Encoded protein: CASSVGSNQPQHF.

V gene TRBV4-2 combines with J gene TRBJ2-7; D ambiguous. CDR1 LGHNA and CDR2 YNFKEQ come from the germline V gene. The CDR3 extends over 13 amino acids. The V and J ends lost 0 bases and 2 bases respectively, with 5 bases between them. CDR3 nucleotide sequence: TGTGCCAGCAGCCAAGACACCGCCTACGAGCAGTACTTC. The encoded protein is CASSQDTAYEQYF.

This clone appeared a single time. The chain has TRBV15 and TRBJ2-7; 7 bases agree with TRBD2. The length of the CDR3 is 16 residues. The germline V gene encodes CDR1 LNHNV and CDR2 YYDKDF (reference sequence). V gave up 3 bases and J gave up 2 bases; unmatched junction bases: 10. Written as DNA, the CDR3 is TGTGCCACCAGCAGGGTTATTCTGAGCGGGGCCTACGAGCAGTACTTC. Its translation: CATSRVILSGAYEQYF.

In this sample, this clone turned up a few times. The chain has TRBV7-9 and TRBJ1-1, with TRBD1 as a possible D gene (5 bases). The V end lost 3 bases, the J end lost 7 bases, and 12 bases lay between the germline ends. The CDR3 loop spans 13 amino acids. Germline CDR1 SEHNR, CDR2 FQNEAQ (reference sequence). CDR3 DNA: TGTGCCAGCAGCTTCCCAAAGCAGGGTGAAGCTTTCTTT. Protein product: CASSFPKQGEAFF. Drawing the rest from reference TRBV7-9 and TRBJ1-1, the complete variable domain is DTGVSQNPRHKITKRGQNVTFRCDPISEHNRLYWYRQTLGQGPEFLTYFQNEAQLEKSRLLSDRFSAERPKGSFSTLEIQRTEQGDSAMYLCASSFPKQGEAFFGQGTRLTVV.